What follows describes a single TCR beta chain. Antigen unknown. The data are from a study of T cells in Graves' hyperthyroidism and ophthalmopathy. Overall study findings and caveats: Also found in blood were most expanded thyroid clonotypes above 0.001.

Germline V gene sequence: CDR1 SGHTA, CDR2 FQGNSA. The CDR3 loop spans 15 amino acids. Trimming left V 4 bases short and J 5 bases short, with 17 bases between. Amplification yielded TCR beta CDR3 regions, with RNA transcripts as the source. Primed by the HTBI set, a first-round RT-PCR was run on the TCR CDR3. TCRdb reanalysed the multiplex PCR reads using MiXCR and keeps one entry per CDR3 protein. This sample has some 510,000 distinct CDR3 sequences, with 40% to 55% found just once. The sequence was obtained from a woman aged 18-29 years with Graves' hyperthyroidism. The material sequenced was peripheral blood or thyroid tissue (not recorded which). The gene calls are TRBV7-2 and TRBJ1-1, with unresolved D. The CDR3 protein is CASSSRPLLQTEAFF. CDR3 nucleotides: TGTGCCAGCAGCTCCCGCCCACTACTCCAAACTGAAGCTTTCTTT. Using reference TRBV7-2 and TRBJ1-1 for the parts outside the CDR3, the full variable domain is GAGVSQSPSNKVTEKGKDVELRCDPISGHTALYWYRQSLGQGLEFLIYFQGNSAPDKSGLPSDRFSAERTGGSVSTLTIQRTQQEDSAVYLCASSSRPLLQTEAFFGQGTRLTVV.